A single sample gave rise to the 2 T cell receptor beta chains below, sequenced in a study of CD8 T cells in ankylosing spondylitis. Study-level points and caveats: The study identified a TCR beta motif of several highly homologous variants that appeared characteristic of ankylosing spondylitis blood.

Their antigens remain unidentified. TCRdb called the 5' RACE reads again in MiXCR, with one record for every CDR3 protein. The data show 470,000 or so distinct CDR3 sequences, with roughly 27% seen just once and 0.89% held by the top ten. The sequenced sample consisted of blood, either unsorted or a sorted T cell fraction (not recorded which). The source of these receptors is a male donor with ankylosing spondylitis.

The chain carries TRBV20-1 and TRBJ2-1, with 13 bases fitting TRBD2. Germline V gene lookup returns CDR1 DFQATT and CDR2 SNEGSKA (reference sequence). V trimming: 3 bases; J trimming: 0 bases; junction bases outside the gene matches: 5. The CDR3 length is 17 residues. The CDR3, as DNA: TGCAGTGCTAGCAGACTAGCGGGAGGCCTCTCCTACAATGAGCAGTTCTTC. This gives the protein CSASRLAGGLSYNEQFF.

This chain connects TRBV27 to TRBJ1-6, with TRBD1 as a possible D gene (6 bases). From germline, CDR1 is MNHEY and CDR2 SMNVEV (reference sequence). This CDR3 has 14 residues. V lost 3 bases and J lost 7, with 10 bases in between. CDR3 sequence (DNA): TGTGCCAGCAGTTTTCAGGGGCACAATTCACCCCTCCACTTT. This sequence encodes CASSFQGHNSPLHF.